The subject of this entry is one T cell receptor (beta chain). In the authors' methods: From reference gene primer amplification, estimates of nucleated cell counts were derived. The method was immunoSEQ multiplex PCR; TCRdb's version includes in-frame clones alone and lacks a portion of them. V, J and clone size were drawn from that table, and D and trimming were deduced from the DNA. Among about 140,000 clones listed, 84% were seen once. Germline CDR1 is SGHTA and CDR2 is FQGNSA. Trimming at V came to 4 bases and at J to 2 bases, leaving 10 bases not matched to a gene. The CDR3 totals 17 residues. The data belong to a study of blood T cell repertoires in COVID-19. Study context: The United States, Italy and Spain provided the acute and convalescent COVID-19 samples.

Participants' own reports of clinical history determined their cohort assignment. The receptor was isolated from a man between 45 and 60 years old in a cohort exposed to, infected with or recovered from COVID-19 (not recorded which). The specimen was PBMCs or T cells enriched from blood (not recorded which). V is TRBV7-2 and J is TRBJ1-4, with 7 nucleotides matching TRBD1. The CDR3 DNA reads TGTGCCAGCAGCTATCCCGAGGGGGCAGAGACTAATGAAAAACTGTTTTTT. This gives the protein CASSYPEGAETNEKLFF.